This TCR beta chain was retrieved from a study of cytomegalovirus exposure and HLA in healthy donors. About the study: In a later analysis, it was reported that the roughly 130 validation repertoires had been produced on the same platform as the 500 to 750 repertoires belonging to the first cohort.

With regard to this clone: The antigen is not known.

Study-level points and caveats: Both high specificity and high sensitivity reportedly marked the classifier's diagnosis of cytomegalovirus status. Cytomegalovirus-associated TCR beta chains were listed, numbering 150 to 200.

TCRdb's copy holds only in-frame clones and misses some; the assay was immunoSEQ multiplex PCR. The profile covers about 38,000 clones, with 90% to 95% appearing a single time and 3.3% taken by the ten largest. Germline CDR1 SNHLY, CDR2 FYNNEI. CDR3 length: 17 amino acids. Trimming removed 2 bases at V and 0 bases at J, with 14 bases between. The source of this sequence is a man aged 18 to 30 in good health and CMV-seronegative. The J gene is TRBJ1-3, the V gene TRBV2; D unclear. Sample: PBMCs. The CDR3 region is CASSELPTSASGNTIYF. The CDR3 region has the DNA TGTGCCAGCAGTGAACTACCTACCTCCGCCTCTGGAAACACCATATATTTT.